This T cell receptor beta chain is drawn from a study of blood T cell repertoires in COVID-19. Overall study context: Specimens from acute and convalescent COVID-19 originated in the United States, Italy and Spain. In each case, the material was cDNA or gDNA derived from T cells, B-cell-depleted T cells, or PBMCs.

This clone turned up a few times. Authors' data handling: Reference gene primers were amplified, and this amplification served to estimate nucleated cell counts. Some clones are missing from TCRdb's copy, which holds only in-frame ones; the method was immunoSEQ multiplex PCR. Clonal size and the V and J genes are those of that table, whereas D and trimming came from the DNA. The data show approximately 210,000 clones, with roughly nine tenths seen just once and approximately 0.66% held by the top ten. This CDR3 has 13 residues. CDR1 and CDR2 from the germline V gene are SGHNT and YYREEE (reference sequence). Trimming left V 2 bases short and J 8 bases short, with 13 bases between.

Material: peripheral blood. This TCR derives from a man in his forties or fifties with acute or convalescent COVID-19. This chain connects TRBV5-4 to TRBJ1-2; D gene unclear. This CDR3 is CASSLTMSGGYTF. CDR3 DNA: TGTGCCAGCAGCTTAACAATGAGCGGCGGCTACACCTTC.